The present entry profiles one TCR beta chain with its context. This specimen belongs to a study of shared clonotypes between healthy human individuals. About the research overall: Donor ages ranged 18 to 49 years: a couple of women, a few men.

The CDR3 covers 13 residues. The germline V and J ends were trimmed by 1 base and 8 bases, with 11 bases remaining between them. Germline CDR1 reads MGHRA; CDR2 reads YSYEKL. As defined, naive CD8 cells were CD45RO-negative and positively selected for CCR7, with terminally differentiated effector memory CD45RA+ cells excluded. Per the study methods: Quality scores were absent from the junction-only immunoSEQ sequences, so filtering differed. Libraries were prepared by immunoSEQ multiplex PCR; TCRdb keeps only in-frame clonotypes and omits some of them. Clone size and V and J calls were adopted from that table, with D and trimming inferred from the DNA. This table holds just over 2,000,000 clones, about 95% found once.

The chain links TRBV4-1 to TRBJ1-1; D remains unclear. The receptor's source is a man aged 18 to 29 in good health. Sequenced material: naive CD8+ T cells sorted from blood. CDR3 DNA sequence: TGCGCCAGCAGCCAAGTGTCGGGGAGCGAAGCTTTCTTT. This translates into CASSQVSGSEAFF.